The 5 T cell receptor beta chains presented below share a single source sample, sequenced in a study of blood T cells in healthy people across ages. Together with a sample-barcoded 5' primer, a J-beta primer mix was included in a second PCR lasting about 6 to 11 cycles. TCRdb ran MiXCR on the 5' RACE reads and lists one entry per CDR3 protein. The table has fewer than 2,000,000 distinct CDR3 sequences, roughly 32% seen once; the top ten hold about 11%. The sample taken for sequencing was blood. The receptor source for this set is a woman aged 25 to 39 in good health.

The chain couples TRBV7-8 to TRBJ2-7; weak D call: TRBD2 (5 bases). The CDR3 has 15 amino acids. Germline V CDR1 and CDR2: SGHVS, FQNEAQ. V was trimmed by 5 bases and J by 0 bases, leaving 14 bases between them. The chain's CDR3 is CASSPRAVSSYEQYF. The DNA for the CDR3 is TGTGCCAGCAGCCCACGAGCGGTAAGCTCCTACGAGCAGTACTTC.

About this clonotype: An end of the junction differs from the germline gene, which may be a read error. The chain combines TRBV28 with TRBJ2-1; 8 bases match TRBD2. The germline V gene has CDR1 MDHEN and CDR2 SYDVKM. The CDR3 spans 14 residues. The CDR3 DNA reads as TGTGCCAGCAGTTGGGAACTAGCGGACAATGGGCAGTTCTTC. It specifies CASSWELADNGQFF.

This clonotype was recorded a few times. The chain links TRBV28 to TRBJ2-7; a possible D gene is TRBD2 (5 bases). V was cut by 5 bases and J by 4 bases, with 12 bases left in between. The CDR3 is 13 residues long. Germline values: CDR1 MDHEN, CDR2 SYDVKM. This CDR3 is CASSPLALYEQYF. The CDR3, as DNA: TGTGCCAGCAGTCCCTTAGCGTTGTACGAGCAGTACTTC.

The chain couples TRBV12-3 or TRBV12-4 to TRBJ2-2; 9 bases line up with TRBD2. V trimming: 5 bases; J trimming: 3 bases; junction bases outside the gene matches: 7. This CDR3 comprises 16 residues. CDR3 in amino acids: CASSPRLAEYTGELFF. CDR3 coding DNA: TGTGCCAGCAGTCCCCGACTAGCGGAATACACCGGGGAGCTGTTTTTT.

The chain recombines TRBV19 with TRBJ2-7; 8 bases match TRBD2. The CDR3 runs to 16 residues. The V gene end was trimmed by 5 bases and the J gene end by 3 bases; junction bases not matched to a gene: 12. Germline values: CDR1 LNHDA, CDR2 SQIVND (reference sequence). CDR3 sequence (DNA): TGTGCCAGTAGTTATCGGGGGGGACGGGGCGTCTACGAGCAGTACTTC. It is translated as CASSYRGGRGVYEQYF.